This T cell receptor beta chain was recovered during a study of blood T cells in healthy people across ages. Study-level background: Researchers report that template switching captured about one barcoded beta molecule per two T cells.

This clonotype has a count of ten or more. A J-beta primer mix and a sample-barcoded 5' primer were used in a second PCR of roughly 6 to 11 cycles. TCRdb independently ran MiXCR on the 5' RACE reads; one entry per CDR3 protein. This table has more than 900,000 distinct CDR3 sequences, 25% to 35% appearing once. CDR3 length: 11 residues. Trimming removed 6 bases from V and 6 bases from J, with 12 bases in between. Germline V CDR1 and CDR2: SQVTM, ANQGSEA. A further study also used this sample, focusing on T cells of mothers and their children. That source reports: In this cohort, donors were three healthy Caucasian mothers plus their six children.

Sequencing input: blood. This clonotype was obtained from a woman aged 35 to 49 in good health. The chain recombines TRBV29-1 with TRBJ2-7; tentative D call: TRBD1 (5 bases). CDR3 amino acids: CSVDTGSEQYF. CDR3 nucleotides: TGCAGCGTCGATACAGGATCCGAGCAGTACTTC.